The clone carrying this T cell receptor (beta chain) was detected once. The antigen remains undetermined. The data were taken from a study of identical twins. CDR3 length: 13 residues. CDR1 and CDR2 (germline): SNHLY, FYNNEI. The V end was cut by 8 bases, the J end by 4 bases, with 14 bases between. Study-wide results and caveats: While abundant cord blood beta clonotypes carried fewer insertions, memory repertoires showed no such pattern. In zero-insertion analyses, partial confounding could arise from invariant MAIT and iNKT cells.

TCRdb analysed the 5' RACE reads with MiXCR anew, one entry per CDR3 protein. The sample shows around 1.7 million distinct CDR3 sequences, about 32% of them seen only once. Material for sequencing was cord blood. The clonotype was recovered from a newborn girl in good health. The chain employs TRBV2 and TRBJ1-2; D is ambiguous. The CDR3 nucleotides read TGTGCCAGCGCGAGGAGGGTAATCTATGGCTACACCTTC. Protein: CASARRVIYGYTF.